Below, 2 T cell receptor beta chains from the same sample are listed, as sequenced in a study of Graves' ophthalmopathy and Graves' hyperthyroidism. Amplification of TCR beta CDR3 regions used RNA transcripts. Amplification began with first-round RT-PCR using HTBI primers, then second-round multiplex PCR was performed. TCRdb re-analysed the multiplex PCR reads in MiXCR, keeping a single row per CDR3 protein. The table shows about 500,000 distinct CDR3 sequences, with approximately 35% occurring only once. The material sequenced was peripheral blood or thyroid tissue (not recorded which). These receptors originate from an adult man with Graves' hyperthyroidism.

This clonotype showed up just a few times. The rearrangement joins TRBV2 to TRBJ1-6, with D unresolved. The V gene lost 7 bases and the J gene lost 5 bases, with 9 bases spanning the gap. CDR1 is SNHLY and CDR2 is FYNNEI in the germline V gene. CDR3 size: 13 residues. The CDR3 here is CASMRDNNSPLHF. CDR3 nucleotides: TGTGCCAGCATGCGGGATAATAATTCACCCCTCCACTTT.

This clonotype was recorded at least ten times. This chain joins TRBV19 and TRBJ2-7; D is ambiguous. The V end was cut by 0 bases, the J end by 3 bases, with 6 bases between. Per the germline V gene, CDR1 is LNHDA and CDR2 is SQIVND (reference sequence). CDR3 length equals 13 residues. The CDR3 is CASSIDNHYEQYF. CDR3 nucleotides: TGTGCCAGTAGTATAGATAACCACTACGAGCAGTACTTC.